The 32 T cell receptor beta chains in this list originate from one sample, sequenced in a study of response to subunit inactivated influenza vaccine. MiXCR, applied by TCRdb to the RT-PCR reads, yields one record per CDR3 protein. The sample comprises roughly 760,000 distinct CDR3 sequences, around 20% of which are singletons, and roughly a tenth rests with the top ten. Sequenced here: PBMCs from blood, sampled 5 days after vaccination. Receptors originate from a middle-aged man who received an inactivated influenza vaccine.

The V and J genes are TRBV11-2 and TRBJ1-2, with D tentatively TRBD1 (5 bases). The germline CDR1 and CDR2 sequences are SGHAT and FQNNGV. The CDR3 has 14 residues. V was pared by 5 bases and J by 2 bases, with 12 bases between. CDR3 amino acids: CASSRGTANYGYTF. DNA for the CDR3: TGTGCCAGCAGCCGCGGGACCGCGAACTATGGCTACACCTTC.

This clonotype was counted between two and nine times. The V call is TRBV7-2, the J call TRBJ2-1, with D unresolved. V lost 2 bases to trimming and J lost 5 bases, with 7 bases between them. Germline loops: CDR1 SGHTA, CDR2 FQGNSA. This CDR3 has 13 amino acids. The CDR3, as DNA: TGTGCCAGCAGCTTACATAGGAACAATGAGCAGTTCTTC. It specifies CASSLHRNNEQFF.

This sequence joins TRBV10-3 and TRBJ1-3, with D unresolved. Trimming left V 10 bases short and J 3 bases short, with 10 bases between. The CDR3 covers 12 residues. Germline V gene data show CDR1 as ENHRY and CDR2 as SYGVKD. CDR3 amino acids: CATGEGGNTIYF. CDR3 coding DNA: TGTGCCACCGGGGAAGGTGGAAACACCATATATTTT.

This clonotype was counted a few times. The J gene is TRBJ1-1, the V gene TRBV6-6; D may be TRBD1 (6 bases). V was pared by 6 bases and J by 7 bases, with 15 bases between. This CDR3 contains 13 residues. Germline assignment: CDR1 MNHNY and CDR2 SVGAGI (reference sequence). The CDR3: CASSHGGRGEAFF. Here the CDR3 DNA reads TGTGCCAGCAGCCACGGGGGGCGGGGTGAAGCTTTCTTT.

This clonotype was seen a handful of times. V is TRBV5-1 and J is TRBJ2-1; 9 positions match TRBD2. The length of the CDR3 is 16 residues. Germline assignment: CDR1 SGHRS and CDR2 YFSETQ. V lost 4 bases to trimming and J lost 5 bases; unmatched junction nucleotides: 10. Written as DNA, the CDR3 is TGCGCCAGCAGCCCCGTGAATGCGGGGGGGAACAATGAGCAGTTCTTC. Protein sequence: CASSPVNAGGNNEQFF.

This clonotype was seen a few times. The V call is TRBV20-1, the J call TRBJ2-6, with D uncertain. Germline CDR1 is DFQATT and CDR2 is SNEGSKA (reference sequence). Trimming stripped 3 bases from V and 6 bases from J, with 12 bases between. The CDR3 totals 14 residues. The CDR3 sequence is CSASFLPPANVLTF. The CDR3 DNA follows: TGCAGTGCTAGTTTCCTACCACCGGCCAACGTCCTGACTTTC.

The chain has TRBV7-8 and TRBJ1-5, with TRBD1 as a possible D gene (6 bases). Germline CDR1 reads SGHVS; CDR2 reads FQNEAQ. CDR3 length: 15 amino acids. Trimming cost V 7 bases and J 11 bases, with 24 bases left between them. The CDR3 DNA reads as TGTGCCAGCACCATGGGAGCAGGGGCACTATCGGCCCAGCATTTT. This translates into CASTMGAGALSAQHF.

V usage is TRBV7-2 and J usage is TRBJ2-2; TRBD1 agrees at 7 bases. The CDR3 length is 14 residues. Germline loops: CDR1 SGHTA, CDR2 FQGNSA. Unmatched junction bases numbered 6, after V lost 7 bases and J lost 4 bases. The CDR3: CASILTGSTGELFF. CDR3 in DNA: TGTGCCAGCATCCTGACAGGGAGCACCGGGGAGCTGTTTTTT.

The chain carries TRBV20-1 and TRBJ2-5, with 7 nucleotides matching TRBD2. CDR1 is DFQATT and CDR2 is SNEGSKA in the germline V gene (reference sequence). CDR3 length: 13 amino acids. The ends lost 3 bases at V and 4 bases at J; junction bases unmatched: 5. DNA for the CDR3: TGCAGTGCTAGCGGGGGGTTCCTAGAGACCCAGTACTTC. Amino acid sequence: CSASGGFLETQYF.

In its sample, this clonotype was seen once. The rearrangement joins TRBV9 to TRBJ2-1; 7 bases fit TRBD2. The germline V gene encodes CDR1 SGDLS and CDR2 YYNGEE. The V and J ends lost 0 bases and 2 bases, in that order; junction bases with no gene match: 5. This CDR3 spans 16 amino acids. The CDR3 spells CASSVDAGVPYNEQFF. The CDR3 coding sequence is TGTGCCAGCAGCGTAGATGCGGGAGTTCCCTACAATGAGCAGTTCTTC.

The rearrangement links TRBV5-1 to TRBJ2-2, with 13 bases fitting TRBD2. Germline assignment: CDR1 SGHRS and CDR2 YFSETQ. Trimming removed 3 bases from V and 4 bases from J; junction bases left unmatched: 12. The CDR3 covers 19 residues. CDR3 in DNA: TGCGCCAGCAGCTCCCAGACTAGCGGGAGGAGACGGATCACCGGGGAGCTGTTTTTT. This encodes CASSSQTSGRRRITGELFF.

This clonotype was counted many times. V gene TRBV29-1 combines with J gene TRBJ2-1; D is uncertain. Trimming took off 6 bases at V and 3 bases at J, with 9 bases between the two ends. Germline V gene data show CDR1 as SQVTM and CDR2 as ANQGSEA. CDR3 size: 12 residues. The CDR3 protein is CSVLDGYNEQFF. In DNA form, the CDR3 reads TGCAGCGTCTTAGACGGCTACAATGAGCAGTTCTTC.

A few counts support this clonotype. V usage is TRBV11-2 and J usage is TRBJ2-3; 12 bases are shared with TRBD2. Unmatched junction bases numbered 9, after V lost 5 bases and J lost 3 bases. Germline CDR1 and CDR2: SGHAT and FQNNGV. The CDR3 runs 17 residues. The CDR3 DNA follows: TGTGCCAGCAGCCTCCTAGCGGGAGGGCTAGGGACAGATACGCAGTATTTT. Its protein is CASSLLAGGLGTDTQYF.

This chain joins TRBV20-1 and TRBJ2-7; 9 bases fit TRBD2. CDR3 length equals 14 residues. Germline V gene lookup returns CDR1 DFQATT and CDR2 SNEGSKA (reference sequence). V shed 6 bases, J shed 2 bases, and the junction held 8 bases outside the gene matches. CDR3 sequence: CSARSGRHPYEQYF. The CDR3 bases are TGCAGTGCCCGGAGCGGGAGGCATCCCTACGAGCAGTACTTC.

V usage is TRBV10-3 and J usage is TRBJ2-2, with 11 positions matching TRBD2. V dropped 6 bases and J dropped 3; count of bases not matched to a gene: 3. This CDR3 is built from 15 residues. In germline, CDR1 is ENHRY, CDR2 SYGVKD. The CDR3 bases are TGTGCCATCAGCATAGCGGGAGGGGACACCGGGGAGCTGTTTTTT. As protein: CAISIAGGDTGELFF.

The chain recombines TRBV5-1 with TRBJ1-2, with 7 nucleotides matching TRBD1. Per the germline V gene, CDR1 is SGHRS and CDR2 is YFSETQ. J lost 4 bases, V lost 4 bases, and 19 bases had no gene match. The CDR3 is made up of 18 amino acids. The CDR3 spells CASSVTSTHRGLGYGYTF. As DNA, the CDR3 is TGCGCCAGCAGCGTCACTTCAACCCATAGGGGGCTCGGCTATGGCTACACCTTC.

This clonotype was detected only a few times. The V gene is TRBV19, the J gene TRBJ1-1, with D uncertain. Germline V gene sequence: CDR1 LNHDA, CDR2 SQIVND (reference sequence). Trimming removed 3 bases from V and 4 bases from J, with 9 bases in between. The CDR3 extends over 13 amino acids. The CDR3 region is CASSIFGSTEAFF. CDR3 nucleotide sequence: TGTGCCAGTAGTATTTTCGGGAGCACTGAAGCTTTCTTT.

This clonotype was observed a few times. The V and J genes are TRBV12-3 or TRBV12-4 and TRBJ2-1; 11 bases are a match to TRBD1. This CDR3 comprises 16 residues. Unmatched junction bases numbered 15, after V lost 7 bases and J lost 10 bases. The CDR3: CASTGTGGFAGAEQFF. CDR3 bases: TGTGCCAGCACCGGGACAGGGGGATTTGCGGGAGCGGAGCAGTTCTTC.

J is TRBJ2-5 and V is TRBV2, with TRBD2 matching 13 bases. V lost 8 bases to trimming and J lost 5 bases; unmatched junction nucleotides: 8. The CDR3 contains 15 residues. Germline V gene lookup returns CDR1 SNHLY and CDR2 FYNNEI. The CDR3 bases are TGTGCCAGCGGCCTACTAGCGGGGGGGCGTGAGACCCAGTACTTC. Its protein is CASGLLAGGRETQYF.

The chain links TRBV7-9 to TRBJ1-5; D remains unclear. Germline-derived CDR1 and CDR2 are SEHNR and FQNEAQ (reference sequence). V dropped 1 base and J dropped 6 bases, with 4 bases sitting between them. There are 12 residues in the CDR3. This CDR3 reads CASSLDVQPQHF. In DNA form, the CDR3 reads TGTGCCAGCAGCTTAGACGTTCAGCCCCAGCATTTT. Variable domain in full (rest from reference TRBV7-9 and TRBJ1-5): DTGVSQNPRHKITKRGQNVTFRCDPISEHNRLYWYRQTLGQGPEFLTYFQNEAQLEKSRLLSDRFSAERPKGSFSTLEIQRTEQGDSAMYLCASSLDVQPQHFGDGTRLSIL.

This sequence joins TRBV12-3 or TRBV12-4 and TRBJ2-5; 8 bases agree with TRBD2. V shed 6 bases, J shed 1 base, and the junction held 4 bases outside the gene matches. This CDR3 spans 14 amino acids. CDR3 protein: CASSQRGLQETQYF. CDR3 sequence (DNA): TGTGCCAGCAGCCAGCGGGGGCTCCAAGAGACCCAGTACTTC.

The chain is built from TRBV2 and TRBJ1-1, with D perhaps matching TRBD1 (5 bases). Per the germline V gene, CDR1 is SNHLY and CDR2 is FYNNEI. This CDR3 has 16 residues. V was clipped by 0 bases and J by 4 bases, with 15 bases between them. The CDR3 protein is CASSEAVGGRGTEAFF. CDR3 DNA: TGTGCCAGCAGTGAAGCCGTGGGGGGAAGAGGCACTGAAGCTTTCTTT.

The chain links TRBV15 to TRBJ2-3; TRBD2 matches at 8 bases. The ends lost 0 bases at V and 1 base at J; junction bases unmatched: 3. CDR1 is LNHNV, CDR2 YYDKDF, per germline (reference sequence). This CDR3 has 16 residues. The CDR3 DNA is TGTGCCACCAGCAGAGATAGTAGCGGGGGCACAGATACGCAGTATTTT. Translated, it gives CATSRDSSGGTDTQYF.

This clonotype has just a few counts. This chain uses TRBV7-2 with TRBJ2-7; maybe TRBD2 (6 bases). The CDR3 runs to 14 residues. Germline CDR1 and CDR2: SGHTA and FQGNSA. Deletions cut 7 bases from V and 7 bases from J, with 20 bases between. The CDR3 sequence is CASKLTTGAGEQYF. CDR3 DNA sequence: TGTGCCAGCAAGTTAACTACGGGAGCAGGGGAGCAGTACTTC.

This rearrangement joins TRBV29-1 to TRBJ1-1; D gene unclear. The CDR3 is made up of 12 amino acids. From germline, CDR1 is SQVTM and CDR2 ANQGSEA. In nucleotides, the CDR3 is TGCTCGTATCAGGCCTCCTTACCCCAAGCTTTCTTT. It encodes CSYQASLPQAFF. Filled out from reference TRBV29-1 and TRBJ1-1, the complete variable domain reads SAVISQKPSRDICQRGTSLTIQCQVDSQVTMMFWYRQQPGQSLTLIATANQGSEATYESGFVIDKFPISRPNLTFSTLTVSNMSPEDSSIYLCSYQASLPQAFFGQGTRLTVV.

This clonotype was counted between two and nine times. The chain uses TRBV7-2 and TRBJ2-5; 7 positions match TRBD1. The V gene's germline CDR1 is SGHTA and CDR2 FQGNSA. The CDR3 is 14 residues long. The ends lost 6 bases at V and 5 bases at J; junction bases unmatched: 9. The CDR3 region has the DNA TGTGCCAGCAGGCGAACAGGGGTGCAGGAGACCCAGTACTTC. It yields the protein CASRRTGVQETQYF. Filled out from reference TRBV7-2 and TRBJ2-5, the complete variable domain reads GAGVSQSPSNKVTEKGKDVELRCDPISGHTALYWYRQSLGQGLEFLIYFQGNSAPDKSGLPSDRFSAERTGGSVSTLTIQRTQQEDSAVYLCASRRTGVQETQYFGPGTRLLVL.

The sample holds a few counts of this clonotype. In nucleotides, the CDR3 is TGCGCCAGCAGCATAAGGACAGGGGAAGCTAACTATGGCTACACCTTC. Residues: CASSIRTGEANYGYTF. The chain couples TRBV5-1 to TRBJ1-2, with 9 bases identical to TRBD1. V lost 4 bases and J lost 0; bases outside the gene matches: 7. The CDR3 totals 16 residues. The germline gives CDR1 SGHRS, CDR2 YFSETQ. The variable domain in full, with the rest retrieved from reference TRBV5-1 and TRBJ1-2, is KAGVTQTPRYLIKTRGQQVTLSCSPISGHRSVSWYQQTPGQGLQFLFEYFSETQRNKGNFPGRFSGRQFSNSRSEMNVSTLELGDSALYLCASSIRTGEANYGYTFGSGTRLTVV.

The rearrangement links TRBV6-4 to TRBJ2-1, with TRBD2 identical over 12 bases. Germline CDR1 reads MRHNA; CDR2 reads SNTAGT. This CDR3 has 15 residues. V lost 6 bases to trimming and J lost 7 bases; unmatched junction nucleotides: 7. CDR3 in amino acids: CASSQTSGRSNEQFF. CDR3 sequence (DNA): TGTGCCAGCAGCCAGACTAGCGGGAGAAGTAATGAGCAGTTCTTC.

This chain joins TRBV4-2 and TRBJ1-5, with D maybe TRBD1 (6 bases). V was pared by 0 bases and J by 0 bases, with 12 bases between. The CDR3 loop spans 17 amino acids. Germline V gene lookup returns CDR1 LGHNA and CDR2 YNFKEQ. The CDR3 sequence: CASSQDGTRGSNQPQHF. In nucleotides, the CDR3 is TGTGCCAGCAGCCAAGATGGTACCAGGGGTAGCAATCAGCCCCAGCATTTT.

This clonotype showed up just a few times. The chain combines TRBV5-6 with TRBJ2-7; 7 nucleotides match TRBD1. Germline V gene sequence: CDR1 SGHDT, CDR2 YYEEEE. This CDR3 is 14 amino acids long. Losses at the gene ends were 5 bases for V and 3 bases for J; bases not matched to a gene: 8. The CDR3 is CASSDRVVLYEQYF. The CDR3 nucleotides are TGTGCCAGCAGTGACAGGGTAGTTCTCTACGAGCAGTACTTC.

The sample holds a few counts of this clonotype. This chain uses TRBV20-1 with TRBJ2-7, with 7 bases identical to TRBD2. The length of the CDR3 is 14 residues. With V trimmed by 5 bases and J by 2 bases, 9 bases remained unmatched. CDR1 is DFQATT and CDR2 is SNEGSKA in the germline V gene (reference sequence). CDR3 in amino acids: CSAVPLSGAYEQYF. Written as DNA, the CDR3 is TGCAGTGCTGTCCCCCTGAGCGGGGCCTACGAGCAGTACTTC.

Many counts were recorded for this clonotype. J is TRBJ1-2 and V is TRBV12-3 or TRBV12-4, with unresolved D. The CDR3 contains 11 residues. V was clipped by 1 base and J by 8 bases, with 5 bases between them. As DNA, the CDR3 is TGTGCCAGCAGTTTAGGGGTCGGCTACACCTTC. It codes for CASSLGVGYTF.